This T cell receptor (beta chain) was captured by sequencing in a study of blood T cell repertoires in COVID-19. Participants reported their clinical history, and cohort assignment relied on those reports. Germline CDR1 is SGHTA and CDR2 is FQGTGA. Trimming stripped 2 bases from V and 3 bases from J, with 11 bases between. CDR3 length: 14 amino acids. TCRdb keeps only in-frame clones here, not all; method: immunoSEQ multiplex PCR. The data show over 250,000 clones, 88% seen once. The clonotype originates from a woman younger than 45 who had recovered from COVID-19. Sequencing input: PBMCs or T cells enriched from blood (not recorded which). The chain uses TRBV7-3 and TRBJ2-7; possibly TRBD1 for D (5 bases). This CDR3 is CASSLDGHLYEQYF. CDR3 DNA: TGTGCCAGCAGCTTAGATGGACACCTCTACGAGCAGTACTTC.